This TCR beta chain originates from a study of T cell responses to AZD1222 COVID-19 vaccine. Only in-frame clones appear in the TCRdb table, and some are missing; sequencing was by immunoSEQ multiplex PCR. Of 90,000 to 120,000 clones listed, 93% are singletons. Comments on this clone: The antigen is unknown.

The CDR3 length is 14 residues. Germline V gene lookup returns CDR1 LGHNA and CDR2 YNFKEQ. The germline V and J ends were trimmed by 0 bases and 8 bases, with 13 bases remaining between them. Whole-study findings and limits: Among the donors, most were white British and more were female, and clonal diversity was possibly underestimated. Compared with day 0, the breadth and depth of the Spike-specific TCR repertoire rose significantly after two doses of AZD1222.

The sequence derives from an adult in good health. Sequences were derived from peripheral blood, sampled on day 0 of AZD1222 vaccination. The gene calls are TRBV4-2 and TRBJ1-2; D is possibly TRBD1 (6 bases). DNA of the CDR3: TGTGCCAGCAGCCAAGATATAACAGGGTGGGGCTACACCTTC. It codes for CASSQDITGWGYTF.